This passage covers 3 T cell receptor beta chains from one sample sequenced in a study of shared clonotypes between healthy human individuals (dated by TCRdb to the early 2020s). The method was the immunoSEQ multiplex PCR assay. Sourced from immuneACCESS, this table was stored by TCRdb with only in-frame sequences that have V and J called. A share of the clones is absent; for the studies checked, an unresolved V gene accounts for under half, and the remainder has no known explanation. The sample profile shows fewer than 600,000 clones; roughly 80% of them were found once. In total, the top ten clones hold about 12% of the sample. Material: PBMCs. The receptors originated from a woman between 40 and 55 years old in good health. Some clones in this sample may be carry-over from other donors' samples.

The CDR3 DNA follows: TGTGCCAGCAGCCCTAGGTTTATTCAGGGGAGGGCTAGCGGGAGGGAACCCTACGAGCAGTACTTC. Translated, it gives CASSPRFIQGRASGREPYEQYF. J is TRBJ2-7 and V is TRBV27, with TRBD2 matching 12 bases. Germline V gives CDR1 MNHEY, CDR2 SMNVEV (reference sequence). V was clipped by 6 bases and J by 2 bases; unmatched bases: 26. There are 22 residues in the CDR3.

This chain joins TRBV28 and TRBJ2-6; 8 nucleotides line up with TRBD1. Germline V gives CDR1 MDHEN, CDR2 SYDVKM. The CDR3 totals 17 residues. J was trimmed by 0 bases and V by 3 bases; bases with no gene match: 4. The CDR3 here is CASSFPGGSSGANVLTF. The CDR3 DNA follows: TGTGCCAGCAGTTTCCCAGGGGGCTCCTCTGGGGCCAACGTCCTGACTTTC. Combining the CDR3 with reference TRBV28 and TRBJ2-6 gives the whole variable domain DVKVTQSSRYLVKRTGEKVFLECVQDMDHENMFWYRQDPGLGLRLIYFSYDVKMKEKGDIPEGYSVSREKKERFSLILESASTNQTSMYLCASSFPGGSSGANVLTFGAGSRLTVL.

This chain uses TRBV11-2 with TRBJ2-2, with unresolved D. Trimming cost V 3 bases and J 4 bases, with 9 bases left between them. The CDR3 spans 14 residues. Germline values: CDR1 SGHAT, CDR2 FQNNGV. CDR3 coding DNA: TGTGCCAGCAGCTTGGCGCGGAGCACCGGGGAGCTGTTTTTT. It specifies CASSLARSTGELFF. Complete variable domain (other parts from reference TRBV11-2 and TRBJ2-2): EAGVAQSPRYKIIEKRQSVAFWCNPISGHATLYWYQQILGQGPKLLIQFQNNGVVDDSQLPKDRFSAERLKGVDSTLKIQPAKLEDSAVYLCASSLARSTGELFFGEGSRLTVL.